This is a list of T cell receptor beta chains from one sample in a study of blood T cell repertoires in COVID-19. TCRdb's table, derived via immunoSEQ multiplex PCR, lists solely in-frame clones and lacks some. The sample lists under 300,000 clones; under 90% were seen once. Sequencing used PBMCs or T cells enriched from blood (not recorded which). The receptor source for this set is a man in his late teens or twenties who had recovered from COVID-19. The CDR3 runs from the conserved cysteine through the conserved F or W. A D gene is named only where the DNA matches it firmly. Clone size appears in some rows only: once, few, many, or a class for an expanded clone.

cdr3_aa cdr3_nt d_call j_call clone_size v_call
CASSEGKGARETQYF TGTGCCAGCAGCGAAGGTAAAGGAGCCCGGGAGACCCAGTACTTC . TRBJ2-5 . TRBV25-1
CAWSLEKLFF TGTGCCTGGAGTCTGGAAAAACTGTTTTTT . TRBJ1-4 . TRBV30
CAFALAGGQNEQFF TGTGCCTTCGCGTTAGCGGGAGGGCAAAATGAGCAGTTCTTC TRBD2 TRBJ2-1 once TRBV6-5
CASSLSVQGHGYTF TGCGCCAGCAGCTTGTCAGTACAGGGCCATGGCTACACCTTC . TRBJ1-2 . TRBV5-1
CASSLGGEQFF TGCGCCAGCAGCTTAGGGGGAGAGCAGTTCTTC . TRBJ2-1 . TRBV5-1
CASSRRGSDGYTF TGTGCCAGCAGTAGAAGGGGGTCGGATGGCTACACCTTC . TRBJ1-2 . TRBV27
CASSLGEVNTEAFF TGCGCCAGCAGCTTGGGTGAGGTGAACACTGAAGCTTTCTTT . TRBJ1-1 few TRBV5-1
CAISGGSEAEAFF TGTGCCATCAGTGGGGGTAGCGAGGCTGAAGCTTTCTTT . TRBJ1-1 . TRBV10-3
CASSPGIYGYTF TGTGCCAGTAGTCCCGGGATTTACGGCTACACCTTC . TRBJ1-2 . TRBV19
CASSLGGVGYGYTF TGTGCCAGCAGCTTAGGGGGGGTCGGCTATGGCTACACCTTC . TRBJ1-2 . TRBV11-2
CASSLGQDYGYTF TGTGCCAGCAGCTTAGGTCAGGACTATGGCTACACCTTC . TRBJ1-2 . TRBV7-9
CASSSHQGSTNEKLFF TGTGCCAGCAGTTCTCATCAGGGGTCAACTAATGAAAAACTGTTTTTT . TRBJ1-4 . TRBV6-5
CASSFVSVLTF TGTGCCAGCAGTTTTGTCAGCGTCCTGACTTTC . TRBJ2-6 . TRBV12-3/TRBV12-4
CSVARLAKDNEQFF TGCAGCGTTGCTCGACTAGCGAAGGACAATGAGCAGTTCTTC TRBD2 TRBJ2-1 . TRBV29-1
CASSPRLAGKETQYF TGCGCCAGCAGCCCCCGACTAGCGGGGAAAGAGACCCAGTACTTC TRBD2 TRBJ2-5 . TRBV5-1
CASIGLGHTGELFF TGTGCCAGCATTGGACTAGGTCACACCGGGGAGCTGTTTTTT TRBD2 TRBJ2-2 . TRBV2
CASSLSSGGETQYF TGTGCCAGCAGCCTCTCTAGCGGGGGGGAGACCCAGTACTTC TRBD2 TRBJ2-5 once TRBV13
CASILAGYEQYF TGTGCCAGCATCTTGGCGGGGTACGAGCAGTACTTC . TRBJ2-7 . TRBV2
CASSFSRRSSYNEQFF TGTGCCAGCAGCTTCTCGCGAAGGAGCTCCTACAATGAGCAGTTCTTC . TRBJ2-1 . TRBV11-1
CASSPREGMNTEAFF TGCGCCAGCAGCCCCCGGGAAGGTATGAACACTGAAGCTTTCTTT . TRBJ1-1 . TRBV5-1